Listed here are 31 T cell receptor beta chains from one sample, sequenced in a study of cytomegalovirus exposure and HLA in healthy donors (dated by TCRdb to the late 2010s). The library was made by the immunoSEQ multiplex PCR assay. A mixture of 60 forward primers for TCR Vbeta segments and 13 reverse primers for TCR Jbeta segments was used in the multiplex PCR. Sourced from immuneACCESS, this table was stored by TCRdb with only in-frame sequences that have V and J called. A share of the clones is absent; for the studies checked, an unresolved V gene accounts for under half, and the remainder has no known explanation. This sample comprises 80,000 or so clones, around three quarters of them detected only once. The top ten hold 9.5% to 13% of the sample. Sequencing input: PBMCs. The receptor set was obtained from a male donor in good health and CMV-seropositive.

This clone was observed once. The chain is built from TRBV11-3 and TRBJ2-2; 7 positions match TRBD2. Germline lookup yields CDR1 SGHNT and CDR2 YENEEA. The CDR3 is made up of 13 amino acids. With V trimmed by 5 bases and J by 8 bases, 5 bases remained unmatched. The CDR3 nucleotides are TGTGCCAGCAGCCGGGGGGTTTCGGGGGAGCTGTTTTTT. It encodes CASSRGVSGELFF.

The chain couples TRBV7-2 to TRBJ2-4, with TRBD2 matching over 10 bases. In germline, CDR1 is SGHTA, CDR2 FQGNSA. Trimming took 4 bases from V and 0 from J; bases not matched to a gene: 6. This CDR3 is built from 17 residues. Here the CDR3 reads CASSSSSGGIAKNIQYF. In DNA, the CDR3 is TGTGCCAGCAGCTCCTCTAGCGGGGGAATAGCCAAAAACATTCAGTACTTC.

The chain is built from TRBV12-5 and TRBJ2-1; a possible D gene is TRBD2 (6 bases). The CDR3 runs to 13 residues. The germline CDR1 and CDR2 sequences are LGHNT and FRNRAP. Trimming shortened V by 4 bases and J by 12 bases, and 16 bases separated the two germline ends. The CDR3 nucleotides read TGTGCTAGTGGTTCCGACACTAGCAACAGGCAGTTCTTC. Encoded protein: CASGSDTSNRQFF.

The chain uses TRBV29-1 and TRBJ1-3; D remains unclear. V was shortened by 5 bases and J by 0 bases, with 5 bases between the two germline ends. CDR3 length: 12 amino acids. Germline loops: CDR1 SQVTM, CDR2 ANQGSEA. CDR3 amino acids: CSVSGSGNTIYF. The CDR3 bases are TGCAGCGTTTCCGGCTCTGGAAACACCATATATTTT.

The chain joins TRBV11-2 to TRBJ1-1; possible D gene TRBD1, 6 bases. Germline V gene lookup returns CDR1 SGHAT and CDR2 FQNNGV. CDR3 length: 14 amino acids. V was trimmed by 5 bases and J by 4 bases, leaving 14 bases between them. Here the CDR3 reads CASSTGQWVTEAFF. The CDR3 DNA sequence: TGTGCCAGCAGCACTGGACAGTGGGTCACTGAAGCTTTCTTT.

The chain recombines TRBV19 with TRBJ1-5; D unresolved. The germline CDR1 and CDR2 sequences are LNHDA and SQIVND (reference sequence). The CDR3 runs to 16 residues. The germline V and J ends were trimmed by 3 bases and 3 bases, with 15 bases remaining between them. CDR3: CASSIELGRHNQPQHF. CDR3 nucleotide sequence: TGTGCCAGTAGTATTGAACTAGGTAGACACAATCAGCCCCAGCATTTT.

The table lists this clone with a count of one. A junction end diverges from the germline sequence, so it may reflect a read error. The rearrangement joins TRBV10-2 to TRBJ1-5; the match to TRBD1 covers 9 bases. CDR1 WSHSY and CDR2 SAAADI come from the germline V gene. The CDR3 runs to 13 residues. CDR3: CASSVSGGTGMTF. The CDR3 coding sequence is TGCGCCAGCAGTGTATCGGGAGGGACAGGGATGACTTTT.

The chain recombines TRBV7-2 with TRBJ2-7; 10 bases align to TRBD2. Germline V lookup: CDR1 SGHTA, CDR2 FQGNSA. The CDR3 has 19 residues. The V and J ends lost 5 bases and 0 bases, in that order; junction bases with no gene match: 16. The CDR3 bases are TGTGCCAGCAGCCGGATCCTAGCGGGAGTGGTGTCGGGCTCCTACGAGCAGTACTTC. It is translated as CASSRILAGVVSGSYEQYF.

The J gene is TRBJ1-5, the V gene TRBV28; TRBD1 aligns across 7 bases. Germline CDR1 is MDHEN and CDR2 is SYDVKM. V dropped 3 bases and J dropped 4; count of bases not matched to a gene: 6. CDR3 length: 15 amino acids. CDR3 in DNA: TGTGCCAGCAGTTTGTTAACAGGGGTAAATCAGCCCCAGCATTTT. It translates to CASSLLTGVNQPQHF.

The genes are TRBV7-7 and TRBJ2-3; 15 bases are a match to TRBD2. Germline V CDR1 and CDR2: SSHAT, FNYEAQ (reference sequence). The V and J ends lost 5 bases and 9 bases, in that order; junction bases with no gene match: 12. The CDR3 is 17 residues long. The CDR3 DNA is TGTGCCAGCAGCGAAATCGGACTAGCGGGGGGGCCGGGAACGCAGTATTTT. Amino acid sequence: CASSEIGLAGGPGTQYF.

The chain employs TRBV6-5 and TRBJ2-7; TRBD1 matches at 9 bases. CDR3 length: 13 residues. Trimming removed 6 bases from V and 1 base from J; junction bases left unmatched: 1. CDR1 is MNHEY, CDR2 SVGAGI, per germline. Here the CDR3 DNA reads TGTGCCAGCAGAGGACAGGGGTCCTACGAGCAGTACTTC. This sequence encodes CASRGQGSYEQYF.

The genes are TRBV29-1 and TRBJ1-1; D unclear. Germline V CDR1 and CDR2: SQVTM, ANQGSEA. The CDR3 sequence is 12 residues long. With 4 bases removed from V and 5 bases from J, the gap between germline ends came to 11 bases. CDR3 loop: CSVGLSGTEAFF. The CDR3 DNA follows: TGCAGCGTTGGGTTGTCGGGAACTGAAGCTTTCTTT.

J is TRBJ2-2 and V is TRBV7-2; the D gene is possibly TRBD2 (7 bases). Deletions cut 0 bases from V and 7 bases from J, with 18 bases between. Germline V gives CDR1 SGHTA, CDR2 FQGNSA. The CDR3 has 17 amino acids. CDR3 region: CASSLASGGVLGGELFF. In DNA, the CDR3 is TGTGCCAGCAGCTTAGCGTCGGGGGGCGTACTCGGCGGGGAGCTGTTTTTT.

The CDR3 DNA follows: TGCGCCAGCAGCTTAACAGTTCTGAACACTGAAGCTTTCTTT. Translation gives CASSLTVLNTEAFF. The V call is TRBV5-1, the J call TRBJ1-1; D uncertain. The V gene lost 2 bases and the J gene lost 0 bases, with 8 bases spanning the gap. This CDR3 comprises 14 residues. CDR1 is SGHRS and CDR2 is YFSETQ in the germline V gene.

The chain combines TRBV6-1 with TRBJ1-5, with unresolved D. Germline V gives CDR1 MNHNS, CDR2 SASEGT. The V end lost 3 bases, the J end lost 0 bases, and 9 bases lay between the germline ends. The CDR3 has 15 amino acids. The CDR3 region is CASSEWQNSNQPQHF. The CDR3 nucleotides read TGTGCCAGCAGTGAGTGGCAGAATAGCAATCAGCCCCAGCATTTT.

This clone was recorded a few times. The rearrangement uses TRBV5-1 and TRBJ1-1; D might be TRBD1 (5 bases). The CDR3 covers 15 residues. The germline V and J ends were trimmed by 4 bases and 0 bases, with 13 bases remaining between them. Germline V CDR1 and CDR2: SGHRS, YFSETQ. CDR3 sequence (DNA): TGCGCCAGCAGCCGTGGCAGGGATATGAACACTGAAGCTTTCTTT. Protein sequence: CASSRGRDMNTEAFF. Complete variable domain (other parts from reference TRBV5-1 and TRBJ1-1): KAGVTQTPRYLIKTRGQQVTLSCSPISGHRSVSWYQQTPGQGLQFLFEYFSETQRNKGNFPGRFSGRQFSNSRSEMNVSTLELGDSALYLCASSRGRDMNTEAFFGQGTRLTVV.

The chain employs TRBV18 and TRBJ2-7, with D maybe TRBD1 (6 bases). CDR1 and CDR2 (germline): KGHSH, LQKENI. V was pared by 2 bases and J by 0 bases, with 14 bases between. The CDR3 covers 16 residues. DNA of the CDR3: TGTGCCAGCTCACCAACCCCGGGACACCACTCCTACGAGCAGTACTTC. It specifies CASSPTPGHHSYEQYF.

The chain is built from TRBV11-2 and TRBJ1-2, with 10 bases matching TRBD1. The germline V gene has CDR1 SGHAT and CDR2 FQNNGV. V shed 6 bases, J shed 7 bases, and the junction held 17 bases outside the gene matches. CDR3 length: 17 amino acids. The DNA for the CDR3 is TGTGCCAGCAGTCTAACGGGGACAGGGGATTTATTAGGTGGCTACACCTTC. It yields the protein CASSLTGTGDLLGGYTF.

This clone was seen only a few times. The rearrangement joins TRBV10-3 to TRBJ2-3; D possibly corresponds to TRBD2 (7 bases). In germline, CDR1 is ENHRY, CDR2 SYGVKD. The CDR3 has 14 amino acids. The V end was cut by 3 bases, the J end by 4 bases, with 11 bases between. CDR3 sequence reads: CAISEGGAADTQYF. CDR3 coding DNA: TGTGCCATCAGTGAAGGGGGGGCCGCAGATACGCAGTATTTT.

The chain recombines TRBV5-4 with TRBJ2-2, with 10 bases identical to TRBD1. The ends lost 7 bases at V and 4 bases at J; junction bases unmatched: 7. CDR1 is SGHNT, CDR2 YYREEE, per germline (reference sequence). The CDR3 length is 15 residues. CDR3 nucleotides: TGTGCCAGCGAAAGAGGACAGGGGGTCACCGGGGAGCTGTTTTTT. This codes for CASERGQGVTGELFF.

The genes are TRBV5-1 and TRBJ2-7, with TRBD1 matching over 7 bases. V trimming: 4 bases; J trimming: 0 bases; junction bases outside the gene matches: 13. The CDR3 runs to 17 residues. CDR1 is SGHRS, CDR2 YFSETQ, per germline. CDR3 nucleotide sequence: TGCGCCAGCAGCGTTCAACAGGGACAGATCAGCTCCTACGAGCAGTACTTC. This sequence encodes CASSVQQGQISSYEQYF.

The V call is TRBV11-2, the J call TRBJ2-1, with 8 nucleotides matching TRBD1. V lost 3 bases to trimming and J lost 0 bases; unmatched junction nucleotides: 7. This CDR3 is built from 17 residues. Germline CDR1 SGHAT, CDR2 FQNNGV. CDR3 DNA: TGTGCCAGCAGCTTCCCGGGACAGGCAAGCTCCTACAATGAGCAGTTCTTC. Its translation is CASSFPGQASSYNEQFF.

The J gene is TRBJ2-2, the V gene TRBV29-1, with 8 bases that match TRBD2. Germline loops: CDR1 SQVTM, CDR2 ANQGSEA. This CDR3 is built from 15 residues. V trimming: 3 bases; J trimming: 9 bases; junction bases outside the gene matches: 12. CDR3: CSVERRGVVGRELFF. The CDR3 coding sequence is TGCAGCGTTGAGAGGCGGGGGGTCGTTGGGCGGGAGCTGTTTTTT.

The J gene is TRBJ1-2, the V gene TRBV2; 8 nucleotides match TRBD1. After removal of 6 bases from V and 0 bases from J, the junction contained 3 bases not matched to a gene. The CDR3 sequence is 14 residues long. Germline CDR1 SNHLY, CDR2 FYNNEI. As DNA, the CDR3 is TGTGCCAGCAGGGGACAGGAGGCTAACTATGGCTACACCTTC. Encoded protein: CASRGQEANYGYTF.

The chain's CDR3 is CASSYRTLTDTQYF. In nucleotides, the CDR3 is TGTGCCAGCAGCTACCGGACTCTCACAGATACGCAGTATTTT. The V and J genes are TRBV11-1 and TRBJ2-3; perhaps TRBD2 as D (5 bases). Germline CDR1 is SGHAT and CDR2 is FQDESV (reference sequence). The V gene lost 4 bases and the J gene lost 2 bases, with 10 bases spanning the gap. This CDR3 is built from 14 residues.

The chain carries TRBV6-4 and TRBJ1-2; TRBD1 aligns across 11 bases. V lost 2 bases and J lost 8; bases outside the gene matches: 4. Germline V gene data show CDR1 as MRHNA and CDR2 as SNTAGT. There are 14 residues in the CDR3. CDR3 nucleotides: TGTGCCAGCAGTGACGGACAGGGGGCGGGAGGCTACACCTTC. Residues: CASSDGQGAGGYTF.

The chain links TRBV28 to TRBJ1-2; the match to TRBD1 covers 9 bases. V lost 5 bases, J lost 5 bases, and 6 bases stayed unmatched. CDR1 is MDHEN and CDR2 is SYDVKM in the germline V gene. The CDR3 sequence is 14 residues long. The CDR3 region has the DNA TGTGCCAGCAGTCCGAGGGGACAGGGTTATGGCTACACCTTC. Amino acids: CASSPRGQGYGYTF.

This clone was detected only a few times. V and J are TRBV2 and TRBJ2-7, with 7 positions matching TRBD1. V lost 3 bases and J lost 0; bases outside the gene matches: 2. Germline CDR1 and CDR2: SNHLY and FYNNEI. The CDR3 sequence is 14 residues long. The CDR3 DNA reads as TGTGCCAGCAGTGAGCCAGGGGGCTCCTACGAGCAGTACTTC. It specifies CASSEPGGSYEQYF.

This clone was seen a handful of times. The rearrangement links TRBV27 to TRBJ2-2; D might be TRBD2 (6 bases). The V end was cut by 9 bases, the J end by 4 bases, with 9 bases between. Germline CDR1 is MNHEY and CDR2 is SMNVEV (reference sequence). The CDR3 is 12 amino acids. CDR3 loop: CASREVTGELFF. The CDR3 region has the DNA TGTGCCAGTAGGGAGGTCACCGGGGAGCTGTTTTTT.

V usage is TRBV5-1 and J usage is TRBJ1-1; TRBD1 matches at 10 bases. Germline values: CDR1 SGHRS, CDR2 YFSETQ. The junction had 7 bases not matched to a gene; V was cut back by 4 bases and J by 4 bases. This CDR3 is 15 amino acids long. Here the CDR3 DNA reads TGCGCCAGCAGCATAACCGGGACAGGGGTCACTGAAGCTTTCTTT. Translating it yields CASSITGTGVTEAFF.

The table lists this clone with a count of one. This chain connects TRBV11-3 to TRBJ2-7, with 8 bases identical to TRBD1. With V trimmed by 4 bases and J by 2 bases, 4 bases remained unmatched. This CDR3 comprises 14 residues. Germline loops: CDR1 SGHNT, CDR2 YENEEA. The CDR3 coding sequence is TGTGCCAGCAGCTCCGGACAGGGACCCTACGAGCAGTACTTC. Its protein product is CASSSGQGPYEQYF.